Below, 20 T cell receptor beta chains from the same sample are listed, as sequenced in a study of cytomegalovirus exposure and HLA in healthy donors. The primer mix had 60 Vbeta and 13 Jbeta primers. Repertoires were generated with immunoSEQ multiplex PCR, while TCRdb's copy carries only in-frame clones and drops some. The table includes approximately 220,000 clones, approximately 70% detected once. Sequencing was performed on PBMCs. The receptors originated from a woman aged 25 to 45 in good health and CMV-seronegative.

CDR3 region: CATRSGSQDYEQYF. The CDR3, as DNA: TGTGCCACCAGGAGCGGGAGCCAAGACTACGAGCAGTACTTC. The rearrangement links TRBV15 to TRBJ2-7, with 8 bases matching TRBD2. The CDR3 length is 14 residues. V dropped 6 bases and J dropped 3; count of bases not matched to a gene: 7. CDR1 LNHNV and CDR2 YYDKDF come from the germline V gene (reference sequence).

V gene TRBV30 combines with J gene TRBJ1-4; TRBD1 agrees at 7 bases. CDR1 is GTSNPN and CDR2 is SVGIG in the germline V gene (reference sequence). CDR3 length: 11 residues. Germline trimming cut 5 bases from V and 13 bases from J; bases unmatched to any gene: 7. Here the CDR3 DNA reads TGTGCCTGGTACAGACAGGGCGTACTGTTTTTT. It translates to CAWYRQGVLFF.

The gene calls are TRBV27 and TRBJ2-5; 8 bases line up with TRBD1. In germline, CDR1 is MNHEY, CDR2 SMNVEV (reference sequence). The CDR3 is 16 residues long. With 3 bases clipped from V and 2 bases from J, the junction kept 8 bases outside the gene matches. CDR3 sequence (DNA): TGTGCCAGCAGTTTCGGACAGGGTAGGGGACAAGAGACCCAGTACTTC. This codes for CASSFGQGRGQETQYF.

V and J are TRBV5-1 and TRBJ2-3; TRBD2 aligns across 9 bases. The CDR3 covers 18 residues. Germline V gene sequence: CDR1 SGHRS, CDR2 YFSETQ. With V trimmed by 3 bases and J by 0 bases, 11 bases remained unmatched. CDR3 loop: CASSSDGLARTSTDTQYF. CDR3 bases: TGCGCCAGCAGCTCCGACGGACTAGCGAGAACCAGCACAGATACGCAGTATTTT.

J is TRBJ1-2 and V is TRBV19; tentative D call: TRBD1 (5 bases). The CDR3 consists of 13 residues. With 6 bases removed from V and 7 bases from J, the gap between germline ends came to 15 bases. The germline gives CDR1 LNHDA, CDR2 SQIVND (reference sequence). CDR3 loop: CASRPMVGLGYTF. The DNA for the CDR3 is TGTGCCAGTAGGCCAATGGTGGGGCTTGGCTACACCTTC.

The CDR3 nucleotides read TGCGCCAGCAGCTTGGAGGGGGCGGTGGATTCACCCCTCCACTTT. Its translation is CASSLEGAVDSPLHF. The chain links TRBV5-1 to TRBJ1-6; 7 nucleotides agree with TRBD1. Germline loops: CDR1 SGHRS, CDR2 YFSETQ. This CDR3 is 15 amino acids long. The J segment lost 8 bases and the V segment lost 0 bases, leaving 5 bases of the junction unmatched. Based on the CDR3 plus reference TRBV5-1 and TRBJ1-6, the full variable domain is KAGVTQTPRYLIKTRGQQVTLSCSPISGHRSVSWYQQTPGQGLQFLFEYFSETQRNKGNFPGRFSGRQFSNSRSEMNVSTLELGDSALYLCASSLEGAVDSPLHFGNGTRLTVT.

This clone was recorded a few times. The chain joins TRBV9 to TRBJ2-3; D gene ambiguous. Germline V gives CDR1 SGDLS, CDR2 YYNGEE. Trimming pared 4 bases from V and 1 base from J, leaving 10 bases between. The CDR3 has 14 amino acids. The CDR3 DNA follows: TGTGCCAGCAGCCCCGCCTCGGGCACAGATACGCAGTATTTT. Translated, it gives CASSPASGTDTQYF.

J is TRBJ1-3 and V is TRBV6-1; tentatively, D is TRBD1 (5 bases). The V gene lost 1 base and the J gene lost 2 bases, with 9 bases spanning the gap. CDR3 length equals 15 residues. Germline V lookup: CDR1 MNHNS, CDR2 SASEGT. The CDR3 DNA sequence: TGTGCCAGCAGTGAAGGGGGCCCTCCTGGAAACACCATATATTTT. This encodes CASSEGGPPGNTIYF.

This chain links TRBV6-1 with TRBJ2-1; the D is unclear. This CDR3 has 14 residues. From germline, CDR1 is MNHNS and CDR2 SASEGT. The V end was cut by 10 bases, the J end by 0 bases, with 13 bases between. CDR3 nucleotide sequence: TGTGCCACCGCCGAAGAGAGCTCCTACAATGAGCAGTTCTTC. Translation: CATAEESSYNEQFF.

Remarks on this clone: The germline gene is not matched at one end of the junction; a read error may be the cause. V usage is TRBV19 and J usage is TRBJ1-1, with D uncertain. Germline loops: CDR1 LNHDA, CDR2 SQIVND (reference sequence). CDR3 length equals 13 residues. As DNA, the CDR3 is TGTGCCAGTAGTATGGTTCGAAGCACTGAAGCTTCCTTT. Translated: CASSMVRSTEASF.

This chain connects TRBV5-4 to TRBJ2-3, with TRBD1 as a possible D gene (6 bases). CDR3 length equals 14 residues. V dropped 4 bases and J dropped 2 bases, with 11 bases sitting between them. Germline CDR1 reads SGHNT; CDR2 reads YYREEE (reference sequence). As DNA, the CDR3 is TGTGCCAGCAGCCTGACAGGAACCACAGATACGCAGTATTTT. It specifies CASSLTGTTDTQYF. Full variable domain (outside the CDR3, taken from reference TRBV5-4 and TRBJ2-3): ETGVTQSPTHLIKTRGQQVTLRCSSQSGHNTVSWYQQALGQGPQFIFQYYREEENGRGNFPPRFSGLQFPNYSSELNVNALELDDSALYLCASSLTGTTDTQYFGPGTRLTVL.

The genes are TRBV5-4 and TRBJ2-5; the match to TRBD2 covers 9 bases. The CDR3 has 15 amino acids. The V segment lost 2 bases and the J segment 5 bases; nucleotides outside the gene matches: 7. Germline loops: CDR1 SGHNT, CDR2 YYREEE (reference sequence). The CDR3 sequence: CASSFPAGGPETQYF. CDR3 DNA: TGTGCCAGCAGCTTCCCGGCGGGAGGGCCCGAGACCCAGTACTTC.

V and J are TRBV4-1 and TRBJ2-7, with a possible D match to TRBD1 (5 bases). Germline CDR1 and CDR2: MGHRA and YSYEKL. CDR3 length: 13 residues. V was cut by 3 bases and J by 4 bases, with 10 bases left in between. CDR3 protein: CASSQGQRYEQYF. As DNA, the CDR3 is TGCGCCAGCAGCCAGGGGCAGCGTTACGAGCAGTACTTC.

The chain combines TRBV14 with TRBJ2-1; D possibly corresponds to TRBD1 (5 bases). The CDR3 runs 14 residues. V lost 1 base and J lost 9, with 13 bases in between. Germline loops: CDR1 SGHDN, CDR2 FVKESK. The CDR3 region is CASSQVWPQGEQFF. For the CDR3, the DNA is TGTGCCAGCAGCCAAGTATGGCCCCAGGGTGAGCAGTTCTTC.

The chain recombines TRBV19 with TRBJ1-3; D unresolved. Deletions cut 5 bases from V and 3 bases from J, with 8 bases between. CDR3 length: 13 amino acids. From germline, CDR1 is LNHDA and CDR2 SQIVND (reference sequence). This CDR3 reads CASSAGFGNTIYF. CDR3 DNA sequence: TGTGCCAGTAGTGCAGGATTTGGAAACACCATATATTTT.

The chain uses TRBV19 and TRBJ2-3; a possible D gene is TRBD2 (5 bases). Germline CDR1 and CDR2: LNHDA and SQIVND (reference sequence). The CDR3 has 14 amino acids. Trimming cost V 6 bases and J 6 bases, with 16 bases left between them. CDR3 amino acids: CASSTRPEYDTQYF. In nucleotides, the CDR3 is TGTGCCAGTAGCACTAGACCTGAGTACGATACGCAGTATTTT.

Here the CDR3 DNA reads TGTGCCAGTAGTGCGGACAGGTTTCGGAGCGAGACCCAGTACTTC. This gives the protein CASSADRFRSETQYF. The chain couples TRBV19 to TRBJ2-5, with 7 bases that match TRBD1. The CDR3 consists of 15 residues. CDR1 LNHDA and CDR2 SQIVND come from the germline V gene (reference sequence). J was trimmed by 5 bases and V by 5 bases; bases with no gene match: 11.

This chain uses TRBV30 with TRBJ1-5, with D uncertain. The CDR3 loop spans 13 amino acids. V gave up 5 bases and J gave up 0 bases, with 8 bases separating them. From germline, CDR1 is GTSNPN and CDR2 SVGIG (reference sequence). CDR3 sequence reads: CAWARSSNQPQHF. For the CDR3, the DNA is TGTGCCTGGGCGAGATCTAGCAATCAGCCCCAGCATTTT.

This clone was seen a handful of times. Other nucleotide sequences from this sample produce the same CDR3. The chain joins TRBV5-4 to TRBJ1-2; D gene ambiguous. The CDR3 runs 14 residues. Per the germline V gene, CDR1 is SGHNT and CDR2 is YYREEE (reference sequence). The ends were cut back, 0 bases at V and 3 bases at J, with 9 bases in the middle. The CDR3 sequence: CASSLGGVDYGYTF. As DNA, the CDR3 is TGTGCCAGCAGCTTGGGAGGAGTTGACTATGGCTACACCTTC.

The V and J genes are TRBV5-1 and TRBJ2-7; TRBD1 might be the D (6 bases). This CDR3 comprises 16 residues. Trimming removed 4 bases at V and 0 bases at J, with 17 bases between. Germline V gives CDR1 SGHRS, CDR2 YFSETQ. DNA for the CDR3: TGCGCCAGCAGCCTGGGGAGTACAGGGAGCTCCTACGAGCAGTACTTC. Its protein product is CASSLGSTGSSYEQYF. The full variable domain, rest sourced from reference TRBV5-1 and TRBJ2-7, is KAGVTQTPRYLIKTRGQQVTLSCSPISGHRSVSWYQQTPGQGLQFLFEYFSETQRNKGNFPGRFSGRQFSNSRSEMNVSTLELGDSALYLCASSLGSTGSSYEQYFGPGTRLTVT.